The following is a TCR beta chain sequence with its context. The data derive from a study of blood T cell repertoires in COVID-19. Clones were sequenced by immunoSEQ multiplex PCR, and TCRdb holds only the in-frame ones, with some missing. The table lists about 200,000 clones, approximately 80% of them singletons. CDR1 is SNHLY, CDR2 FYNNEI, per germline. Germline trimming cut 3 bases from V and 6 bases from J; bases unmatched to any gene: 0. The CDR3 length is 12 residues. The sequenced sample was peripheral blood. This receptor was identified in a man aged 35 to 55 with acute or convalescent COVID-19. This chain uses TRBV2 with TRBJ1-2; 8 bases align to TRBD1. This CDR3 reads CASSETGDGYTF. The CDR3 coding sequence is TGTGCCAGCAGTGAGACAGGGGATGGCTACACCTTC.